The 4 T cell receptor beta chains reported below all come from one sample, sequenced in a study of Ad26.COV2.S vaccination and SARS-CoV-2 variants. Specified treatment: some 20 received Ad26.COV2.S at low or high dose, single or two shots; several received placebo; per-sample allocation not given. Sampling was performed 63 days after the first vaccine or placebo injection. Assay: immunoSEQ multiplex PCR; the TCRdb copy retains only in-frame clones and omits some. The sample lists about 680,000 clones, roughly 90% occurring once. Sequencing was performed on peripheral blood, taken in a trial of Ad26.COV2.S vaccine versus placebo. Receptors originate from a person aged 18-60 years who received the Ad26.COV2.S COVID-19 vaccine or a placebo.

J is TRBJ2-5 and V is TRBV24-1; tentative D call: TRBD2 (5 bases). V lost 3 bases, J lost 4 bases, and 8 bases lay in between. There are 13 residues in the CDR3. Germline V CDR1 and CDR2: KGHDR, SFDVKD. The CDR3: CATSDGSPETQYF. The CDR3 region has the DNA TGTGCCACCAGTGATGGGAGCCCAGAGACCCAGTACTTC.

V and J are TRBV11-3 and TRBJ1-3; D uncertain. Germline V CDR1 and CDR2: SGHNT, YENEEA. V was shortened by 5 bases and J by 4 bases, with 6 bases between the two germline ends. This CDR3 region has 12 residues. CDR3 residues: CASSPGGNTIYF. Here the CDR3 DNA reads TGTGCCAGCAGCCCCGGCGGAAACACCATATATTTT.

This clone was recorded only once. V is TRBV6-5 and J is TRBJ2-5; 13 nucleotides align to TRBD2. The CDR3 extends over 15 amino acids. Germline lookup yields CDR1 MNHEY and CDR2 SVGAGI. J gave up 4 bases and V 6 bases, and 5 bases lay outside the gene matches. CDR3 DNA sequence: TGTGCCAGCAGACCCGGACTAGCGGGAGCAGAGACCCAGTACTTC. It specifies CASRPGLAGAETQYF.

There are a few counts of this clone. The V call is TRBV4-1, the J call TRBJ1-2, with D unclear. Germline CDR1 MGHRA, CDR2 YSYEKL. The CDR3 is made up of 13 amino acids. V was pared by 4 bases and J by 5 bases, with 11 bases between. The CDR3 DNA follows: TGCGCCAGCAGCCCGAGGCTGGATTATGGCTACACCTTC. Translation: CASSPRLDYGYTF.